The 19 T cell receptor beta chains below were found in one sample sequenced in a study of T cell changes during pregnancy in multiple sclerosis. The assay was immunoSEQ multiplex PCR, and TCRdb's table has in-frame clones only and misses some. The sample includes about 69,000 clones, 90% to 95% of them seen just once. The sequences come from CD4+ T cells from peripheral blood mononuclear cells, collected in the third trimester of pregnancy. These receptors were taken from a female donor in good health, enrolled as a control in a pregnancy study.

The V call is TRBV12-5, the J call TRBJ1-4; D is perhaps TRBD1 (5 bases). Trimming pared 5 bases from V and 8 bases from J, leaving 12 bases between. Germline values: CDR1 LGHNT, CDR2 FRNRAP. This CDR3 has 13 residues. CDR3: CASGPTGGEKLFF. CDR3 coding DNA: TGTGCTAGTGGTCCTACGGGGGGGGAAAAACTGTTTTTT.

This chain's CDR3 is CASSSSRGETQYF. The CDR3 region has the DNA TGTGCCAGCAGCAGTAGCAGGGGGGAGACCCAGTACTTC. This rearrangement joins TRBV5-4 to TRBJ2-5, with 7 positions matching TRBD1. The CDR3 totals 13 residues. With V trimmed by 4 bases and J by 5 bases, 5 bases remained unmatched. In germline, CDR1 is SGHNT, CDR2 YYREEE (reference sequence).

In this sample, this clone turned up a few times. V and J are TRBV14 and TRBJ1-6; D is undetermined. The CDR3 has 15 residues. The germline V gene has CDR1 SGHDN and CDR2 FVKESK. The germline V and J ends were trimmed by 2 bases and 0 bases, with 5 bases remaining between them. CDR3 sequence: CASSQSGSYNSPLHF. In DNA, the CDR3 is TGTGCCAGCAGCCAATCGGGCTCCTATAATTCACCCCTCCACTTT.

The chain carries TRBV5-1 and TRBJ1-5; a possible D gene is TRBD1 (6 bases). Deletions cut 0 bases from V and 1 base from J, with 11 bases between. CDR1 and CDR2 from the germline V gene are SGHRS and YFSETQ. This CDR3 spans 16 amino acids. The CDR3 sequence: CASSLGGGGSNQPQHF. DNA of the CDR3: TGCGCCAGCAGCTTGGGGGGGGGCGGGAGCAATCAGCCCCAGCATTTT.

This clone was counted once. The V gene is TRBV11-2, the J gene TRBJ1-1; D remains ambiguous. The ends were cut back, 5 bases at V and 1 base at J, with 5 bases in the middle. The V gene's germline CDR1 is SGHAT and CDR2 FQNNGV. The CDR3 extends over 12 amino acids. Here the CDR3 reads CASSPQNTEAFF. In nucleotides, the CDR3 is TGTGCCAGCAGCCCCCAGAACACTGAAGCTTTCTTT.

CDR3 amino acids: CASSSDRVLYGYTF. CDR3 DNA sequence: TGCGCCAGCAGCTCGGACAGGGTCTTATATGGCTACACCTTC. The V and J genes are TRBV5-1 and TRBJ1-2, with 8 bases aligning to TRBD1. CDR1 and CDR2 (germline): SGHRS, YFSETQ. This CDR3 is built from 14 residues. Unmatched junction bases numbered 6, after V lost 3 bases and J lost 5 bases.

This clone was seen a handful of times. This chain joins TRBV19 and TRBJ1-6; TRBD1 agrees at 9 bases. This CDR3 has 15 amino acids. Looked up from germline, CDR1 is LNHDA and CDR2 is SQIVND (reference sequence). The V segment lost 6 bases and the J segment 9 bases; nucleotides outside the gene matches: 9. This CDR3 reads CASSPQQGAASPLHF. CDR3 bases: TGTGCCAGTAGCCCCCAACAGGGGGCAGCTTCACCCCTCCACTTT.

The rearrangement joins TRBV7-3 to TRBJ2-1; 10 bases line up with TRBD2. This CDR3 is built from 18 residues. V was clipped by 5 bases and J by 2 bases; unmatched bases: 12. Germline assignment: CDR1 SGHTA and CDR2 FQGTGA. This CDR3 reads CASSRSPGLAGAYNEQFF. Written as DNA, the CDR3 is TGTGCCAGCAGCCGATCTCCGGGGCTAGCGGGGGCCTACAATGAGCAGTTCTTC.

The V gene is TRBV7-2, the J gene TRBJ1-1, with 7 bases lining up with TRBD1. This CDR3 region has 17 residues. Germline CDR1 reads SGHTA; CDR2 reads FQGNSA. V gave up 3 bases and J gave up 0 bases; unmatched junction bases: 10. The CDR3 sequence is CASSFRRTGDLNTEAFF. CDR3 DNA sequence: TGTGCCAGCAGCTTCCGGCGGACAGGCGACCTGAACACTGAAGCTTTCTTT.

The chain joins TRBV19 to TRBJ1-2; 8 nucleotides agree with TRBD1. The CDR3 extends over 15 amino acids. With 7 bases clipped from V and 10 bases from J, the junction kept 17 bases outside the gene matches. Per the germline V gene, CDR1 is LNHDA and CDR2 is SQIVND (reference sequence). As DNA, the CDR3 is TGTGCCAGTACTCGGCCCGGGACAGGCAGTAGAGACTACACCTTC. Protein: CASTRPGTGSRDYTF.

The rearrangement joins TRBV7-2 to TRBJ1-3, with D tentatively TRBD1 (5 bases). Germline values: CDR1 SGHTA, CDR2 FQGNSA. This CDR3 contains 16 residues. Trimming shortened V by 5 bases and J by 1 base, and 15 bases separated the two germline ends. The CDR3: CASSPAPTGSGNTIYF. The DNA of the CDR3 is TGTGCCAGCAGCCCTGCTCCAACAGGATCTGGAAACACCATATATTTT.

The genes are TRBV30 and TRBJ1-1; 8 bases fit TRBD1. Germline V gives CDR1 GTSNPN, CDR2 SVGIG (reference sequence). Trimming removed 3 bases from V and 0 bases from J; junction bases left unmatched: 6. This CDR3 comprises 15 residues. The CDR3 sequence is CAWRRTGTMNTEAFF. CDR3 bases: TGTGCCTGGAGGCGGACAGGGACCATGAACACTGAAGCTTTCTTT.

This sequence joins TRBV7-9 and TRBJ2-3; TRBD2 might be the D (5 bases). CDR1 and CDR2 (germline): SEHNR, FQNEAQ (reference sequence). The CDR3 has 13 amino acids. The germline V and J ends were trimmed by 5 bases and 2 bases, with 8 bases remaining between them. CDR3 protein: CASSHRDTDTQYF. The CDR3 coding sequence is TGTGCCAGCAGCCACCGGGACACAGATACGCAGTATTTT.

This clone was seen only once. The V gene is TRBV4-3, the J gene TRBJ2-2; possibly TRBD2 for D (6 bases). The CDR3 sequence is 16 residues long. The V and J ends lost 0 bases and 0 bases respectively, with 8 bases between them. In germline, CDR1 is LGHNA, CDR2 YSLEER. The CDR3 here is CASSQEPGANTGELFF. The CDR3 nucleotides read TGCGCCAGCAGCCAAGAACCGGGGGCGAACACCGGGGAGCTGTTTTTT.

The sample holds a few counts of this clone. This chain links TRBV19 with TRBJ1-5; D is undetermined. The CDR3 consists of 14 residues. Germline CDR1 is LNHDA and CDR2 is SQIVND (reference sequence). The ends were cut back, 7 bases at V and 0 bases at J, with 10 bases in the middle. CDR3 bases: TGTGCCAGTATGCGGCAGAATAGCAATCAGCCCCAGCATTTT. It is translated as CASMRQNSNQPQHF.

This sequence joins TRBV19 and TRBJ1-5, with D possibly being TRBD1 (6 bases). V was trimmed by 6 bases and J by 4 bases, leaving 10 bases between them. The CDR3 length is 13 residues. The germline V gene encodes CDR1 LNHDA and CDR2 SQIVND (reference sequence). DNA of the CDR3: TGTGCCAGTAGCCAAACAGGGAATCAGCCCCAGCATTTT. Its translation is CASSQTGNQPQHF.

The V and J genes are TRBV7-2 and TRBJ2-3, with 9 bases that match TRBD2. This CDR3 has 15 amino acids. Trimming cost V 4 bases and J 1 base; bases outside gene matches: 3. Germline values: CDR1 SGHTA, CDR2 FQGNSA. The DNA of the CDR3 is TGTGCCAGCAGCTCGCGGGGGGGCGGCACAGATACGCAGTATTTT. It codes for CASSSRGGGTDTQYF.

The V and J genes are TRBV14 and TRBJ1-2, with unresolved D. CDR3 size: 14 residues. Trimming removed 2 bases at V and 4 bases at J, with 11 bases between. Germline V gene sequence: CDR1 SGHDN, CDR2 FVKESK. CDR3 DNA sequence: TGTGCCAGCAGCCAATCCCCGGTCCCCTATGGCTACACCTTC. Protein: CASSQSPVPYGYTF.

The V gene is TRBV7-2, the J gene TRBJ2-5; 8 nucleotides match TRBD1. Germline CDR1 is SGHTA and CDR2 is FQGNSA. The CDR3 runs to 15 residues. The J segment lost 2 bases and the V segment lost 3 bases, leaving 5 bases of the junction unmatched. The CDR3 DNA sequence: TGTGCCAGCAGCTTGACTCAGGGGGCTCAAGAGACCCAGTACTTC. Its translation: CASSLTQGAQETQYF.